What follows is one TCR beta chain and its context. The antigen remains undetermined. Pools of viral peptides were used by the ViraFEST assay to expand antigen-specific CD4+ T cells ahead of sequencing. CD4+ T cells were isolated after around ten days of culture. The study found no prior SARS-CoV-2 infection in the vaccine recipients, who tested negative for nucleocapsid antibodies. After approximately 2 million PBMC were placed in each well, they were cultured with around 10 IU/ml IL-2 and roughly 10 ug/ml peptides. Cells had half their medium changed to IL-2 medium on days 3 and 7. This entry comes from a study of vaccination effects on CD4 cells after COVID-19. Study information: Subjects were given two BNT162b2 or mRNA-1273 vaccine doses.

Whole-study findings and limits: Clones arising from infection and from vaccination showed marked clonal contraction late after vaccination.

Using immunoSEQ multiplex PCR, the repertoire was profiled, and TCRdb retains in-frame clones only, with some absent. The sample gives around 28,000 clones, more than 60% of which show up once; about 30% is in the top ten. V lost 7 bases and J 2 bases, leaving 11 bases between the germline ends. Per the germline V gene, CDR1 is SNHLY and CDR2 is FYNNEI. The CDR3 length is 13 residues. This specimen consisted of CD4+ T cells from PBMCs cultured with SARS-CoV-2 spike peptides, obtained before COVID-19 vaccination. The chain is built from TRBV2 and TRBJ1-2; unclear D gene. This clonotype originated in a human donor who received a COVID-19 vaccine. The CDR3 protein is CASKVAANYGYTF. The CDR3 region has the DNA TGTGCCAGCAAAGTCGCAGCAAACTATGGCTACACCTTC.